Below, one T cell receptor beta chain is given with its context. A read error is possible here, since a much larger clone lies one base away. This CDR3 has 11 residues. The sample originates from a study of CD8 T cells in ankylosing spondylitis. Each CDR3 protein is one row after TCRdb ran MiXCR on the 5' RACE reads. The sample yields under 300,000 distinct CDR3 sequences, around 10% seen once. This sequence was found in a male donor with ankylosing spondylitis or in good health (not recorded which). Sequenced input: blood, either unsorted or a sorted T cell fraction (not recorded which). V gene TRBV12-3 or TRBV12-4 combines with J gene TRBJ2-5; D gene uncertain. The CDR3 here is CANSRHPERNF. In DNA form, the CDR3 reads TGTGCCAACAGTCGCCACCCTGAGAGGAACTTC.